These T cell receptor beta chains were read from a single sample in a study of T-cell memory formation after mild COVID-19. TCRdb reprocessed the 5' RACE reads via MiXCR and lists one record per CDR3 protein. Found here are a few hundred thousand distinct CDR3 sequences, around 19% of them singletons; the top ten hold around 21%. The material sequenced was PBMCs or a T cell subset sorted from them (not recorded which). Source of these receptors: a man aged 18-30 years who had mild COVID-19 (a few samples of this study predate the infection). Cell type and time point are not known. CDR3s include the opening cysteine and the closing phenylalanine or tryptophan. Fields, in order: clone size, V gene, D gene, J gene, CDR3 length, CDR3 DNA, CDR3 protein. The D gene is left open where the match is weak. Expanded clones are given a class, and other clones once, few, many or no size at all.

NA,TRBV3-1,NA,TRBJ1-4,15,TGTGCCAGCAGCCCCCCAGACAGACAACCTGAAAAACTGTTTTTT,CASSPPDRQPEKLFF
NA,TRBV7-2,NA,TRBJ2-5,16,TGTGCCAGCAGCTTAGCGTGGCGAGCGGACCAAGAGACCCAGTACTTC,CASSLAWRADQETQYF
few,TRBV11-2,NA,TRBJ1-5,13,TGTGCCAGCAGCTTGTCAGACAATCAGCCCCAGCATTTT,CASSLSDNQPQHF
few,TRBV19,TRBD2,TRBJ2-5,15,TGTGCCAGTAGTATCCGGCGGGGGGATAAAGAGACCCAGTACTTC,CASSIRRGDKETQYF
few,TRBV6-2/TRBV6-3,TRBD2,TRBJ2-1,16,TGTGCCAGCAGTTACGATGAGCGGGGGGGCGGCGATGAGCAGTTCTTC,CASSYDERGGGDEQFF
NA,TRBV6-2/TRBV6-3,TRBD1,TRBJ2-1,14,TGTGCCAGCAGTTACTCGCATCCCGGGACAGGGAAGTTCTTC,CASSYSHPGTGKFF
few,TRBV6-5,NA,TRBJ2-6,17,TGTGCCAGCAGTTACGGGCGGGGAAGCTCTGGGGCCAACGTCCTGACTTTC,CASSYGRGSSGANVLTF
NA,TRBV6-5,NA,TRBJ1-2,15,TGTGCCAGCAGCCCCCTCTCCGGGACATGGGAGGGCTACACCTTC,CASSPLSGTWEGYTF
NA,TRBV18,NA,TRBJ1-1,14,TGTGCCAGCTCTCAGGACACACGGAACACTGAAGCTTTCTTT,CASSQDTRNTEAFF
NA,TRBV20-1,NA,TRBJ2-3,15,TGCAGTGCTAGAGATCGGCGGGGAAGCACAGATACGCAGTATTTT,CSARDRRGSTDTQYF
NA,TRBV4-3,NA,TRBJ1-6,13,TGCGCCAGCAGCCAAGGCCGGAGGGATGGTCTCCACTTT,CASSQGRRDGLHF
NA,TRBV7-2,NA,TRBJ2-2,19,TGTGCCAGCAGCTTAGGCCCCCTGATTGTAGGGGAGAACACCGGGGAGCTGTTTTTT,CASSLGPLIVGENTGELFF
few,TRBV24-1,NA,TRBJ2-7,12,TGTGCCACCAGGGCACCCTCCTACGAGCAGTACTTC,CATRAPSYEQYF
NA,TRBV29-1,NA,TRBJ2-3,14,TGCAGCGCCTTGTCCCATGCCAGCACAGATACGCAGTATTTT,CSALSHASTDTQYF
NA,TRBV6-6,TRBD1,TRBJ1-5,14,TGTGCCAGCGCCGGGACAGGGCAATATCAGCCCCAGCATTTT,CASAGTGQYQPQHF
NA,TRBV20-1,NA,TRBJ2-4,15,TGCAGTGCACGGGTGGGGGCAGCGAGCAAAAACATTCAGTACTTC,CSARVGAASKNIQYF
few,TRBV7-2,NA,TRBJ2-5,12,TGTGCCAGCAGCTTAACAAAAGAGACCCAGTACTTC,CASSLTKETQYF
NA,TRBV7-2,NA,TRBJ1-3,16,TGTGCCAGCAGCGTAAATGGCGGGAACTCTGGAAACACCATATATTTT,CASSVNGGNSGNTIYF
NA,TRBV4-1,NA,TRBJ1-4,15,TGCGCCAGCAGCCAGGGTACAGGGACTAATGAAAAACTGTTTTTT,CASSQGTGTNEKLFF
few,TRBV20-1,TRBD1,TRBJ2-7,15,TGCAGTGCCACCGCCCCCCCACAGGGGACCCACGAGCAGTACTTC,CSATAPPQGTHEQYF
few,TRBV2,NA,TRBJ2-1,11,TGTGCCAGCAGTGAGCACAATGAGCAGTTCTTC,CASSEHNEQFF
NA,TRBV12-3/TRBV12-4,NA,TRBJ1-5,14,TGTGCCAGTAAGGATGAGGGCCCGAATCAGCCCCAGCATTTT,CASKDEGPNQPQHF
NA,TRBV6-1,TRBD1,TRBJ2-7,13,TGTGCCAGCAGTGAGGGACAGGGGCGGAAGCAGTACTTC,CASSEGQGRKQYF
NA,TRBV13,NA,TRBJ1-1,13,TGTGCCAGCAGCCTACTTAGTGGGCCGGAGTCTTTCTTT,CASSLLSGPESFF
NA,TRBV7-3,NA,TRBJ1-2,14,TGTGCCAGCAGTTTCGAAGCGGGGGAGTATGGCTACACCTTC,CASSFEAGEYGYTF
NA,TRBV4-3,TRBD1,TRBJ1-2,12,TGCGCCAGCAGCCACAGGGGGCCTGGCTACACCTTC,CASSHRGPGYTF
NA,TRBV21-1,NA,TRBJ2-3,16,TGTGCCAGCAGCAAAGCGGGGGCTGAAATCACAGATACGCAGTATTTT,CASSKAGAEITDTQYF
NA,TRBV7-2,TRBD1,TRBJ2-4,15,TGTGCCAGCAGCTCAAACGACAGGGGATGGGACATTCAGTACTTC,CASSSNDRGWDIQYF
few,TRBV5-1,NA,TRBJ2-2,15,TGCGCCAGCAGCTTCGCAGGGGCGGACACCGGGGAGCTGTTTTTT,CASSFAGADTGELFF
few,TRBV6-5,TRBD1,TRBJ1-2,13,TGTGCCAGCAGATCACAGGGGATGAGCGGCTACACCTTC,CASRSQGMSGYTF
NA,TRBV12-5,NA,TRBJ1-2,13,TGTGCTAGTGGTGGTGGGTCTAACTATGGCTACACCTTC,CASGGGSNYGYTF
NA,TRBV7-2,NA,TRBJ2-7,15,TGTGCCAGCAGCCCTGGTGGAGGGGGCAGCTACGAGCAGTACTTC,CASSPGGGGSYEQYF
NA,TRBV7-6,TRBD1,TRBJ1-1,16,TGTGCCAGCAGCACCAGGACAGGGGCTAGGAACACTGAAGCTTTCTTT,CASSTRTGARNTEAFF
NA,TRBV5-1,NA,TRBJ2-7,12,TGCGCCAGCAGCTTTGATATCCACGAGCAGTACTTC,CASSFDIHEQYF
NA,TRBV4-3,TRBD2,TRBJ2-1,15,TGCGCCAGCAGCCAGGGACTAGACTCCTACAATGAGCAGTTCTTC,CASSQGLDSYNEQFF
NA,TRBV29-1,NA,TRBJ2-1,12,TGCAGCTCCGGGACGGAGTACAATGAGCAGTTCTTC,CSSGTEYNEQFF
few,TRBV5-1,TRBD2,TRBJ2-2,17,TGCGCCAGCAGCTTAACTAGCGGGGGCGCGAACACCGGGGAGCTGTTTTTT,CASSLTSGGANTGELFF
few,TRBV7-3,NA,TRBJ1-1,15,TGTGCCAGCAGCTTAGGACCGGCCCTGAACACTGAAGCTTTCTTT,CASSLGPALNTEAFF
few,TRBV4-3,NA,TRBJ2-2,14,TGCGCCAGCAGCCAAGATCGACACACCGGGGAGCTGTTTTTT,CASSQDRHTGELFF
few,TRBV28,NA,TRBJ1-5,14,TGTGCCAGCAGTCCCCCGACCATCCGGCAGCCCCAGCATTTT,CASSPPTIRQPQHF
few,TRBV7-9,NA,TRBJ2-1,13,TGTGCCAGCAGCCCGGGCCGGGGAAATGAGCAGTTCTTC,CASSPGRGNEQFF
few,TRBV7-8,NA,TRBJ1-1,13,TGTGCCAGCAGCCGAAATATCGACACTGAAGCTTTCTTT,CASSRNIDTEAFF
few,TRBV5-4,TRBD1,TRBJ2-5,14,TGTGCCAGCAGCCCCGACAGGGGTCGGGAGACCCAGTACTTC,CASSPDRGRETQYF
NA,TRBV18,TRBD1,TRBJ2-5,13,TGTGCCAGCTCAGATGACAGGGCAGAGACCCAGTACTTC,CASSDDRAETQYF
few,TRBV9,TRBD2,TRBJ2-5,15,TGTGCCAGCAGCGAGGGGACTAGCGGGGGAGAGACCCAGTACTTC,CASSEGTSGGETQYF
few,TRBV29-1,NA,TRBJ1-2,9,TGCAGCGCGGGAGGGGGCTACACCTTC,CSAGGGYTF
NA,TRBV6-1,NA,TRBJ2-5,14,TGTGCCAGCAGTGATGGTCCCCATGGGGAGACCCAGTACTTC,CASSDGPHGETQYF
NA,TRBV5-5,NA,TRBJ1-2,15,TGTGCCAGCAGCCGAGGGACGGCCCTTAACTATGGCTACACCTTC,CASSRGTALNYGYTF
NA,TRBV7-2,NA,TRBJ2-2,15,TGTGCCAGCAGCTTACAGAGGACTTCGACCGGGGAGCTGTTTTTT,CASSLQRTSTGELFF
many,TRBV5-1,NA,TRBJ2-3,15,TGCGCCAGCAGCTTGGTTCCGGGGGGCACAGATACGCAGTATTTT,CASSLVPGGTDTQYF
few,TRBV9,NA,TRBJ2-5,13,TGTGCCAGCAGCGTAGGGGATCAAGAGACCCAGTACTTC,CASSVGDQETQYF
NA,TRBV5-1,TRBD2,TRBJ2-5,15,TGCGCCAGCAGCCCCCAGGGACTAGCATCGGAGACCCAGTACTTC,CASSPQGLASETQYF
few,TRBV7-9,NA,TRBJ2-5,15,TGTGCCAGCAGCTTAGGTGGGGGGCCCGGGGAGACCCAGTACTTC,CASSLGGGPGETQYF